This T cell receptor beta chain was identified during a study of CD4 T cells in relation to SARS-CoV-2 and coronaviruses. The table came from immunoSEQ multiplex PCR; TCRdb's copy has only in-frame clones and leaves some out. The table includes roughly 30,000 clones, around 78% detected once. The V end was cut by 6 bases, the J end by 8 bases, with 22 bases between. The germline CDR1 and CDR2 sequences are MNHEY and SVGEGT. CDR3 length: 15 amino acids. To note about this clone: The antigen is undetermined.

Before the COVID-19 pandemic, during about 2010-2019, CD4+ T cells were taken from unexposed donors. Isolation of CD4+ T cells took place after approximately 11 days in culture. The chain links TRBV6-2 or TRBV6-3 to TRBJ2-5; no reliable D call. Sequenced: CD4+ T cells from PBMCs, cultured in vitro. The sequence derives from a human donor in good health. CDR3 protein: CASSPTSLETRTQYF. CDR3 DNA sequence: TGTGCCAGCAGCCCAACTTCACTGGAGACACGAACCCAGTACTTC.